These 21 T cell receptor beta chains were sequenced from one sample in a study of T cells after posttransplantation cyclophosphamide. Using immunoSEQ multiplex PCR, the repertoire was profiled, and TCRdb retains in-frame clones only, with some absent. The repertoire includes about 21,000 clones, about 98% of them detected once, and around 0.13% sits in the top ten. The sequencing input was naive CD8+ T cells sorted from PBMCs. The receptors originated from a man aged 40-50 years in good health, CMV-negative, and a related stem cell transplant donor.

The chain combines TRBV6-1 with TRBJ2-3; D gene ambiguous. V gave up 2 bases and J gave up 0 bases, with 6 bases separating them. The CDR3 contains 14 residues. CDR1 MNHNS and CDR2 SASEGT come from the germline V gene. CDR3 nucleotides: TGTGCCAGCAGTGAACAGACTAGCACAGATACGCAGTATTTT. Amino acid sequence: CASSEQTSTDTQYF.

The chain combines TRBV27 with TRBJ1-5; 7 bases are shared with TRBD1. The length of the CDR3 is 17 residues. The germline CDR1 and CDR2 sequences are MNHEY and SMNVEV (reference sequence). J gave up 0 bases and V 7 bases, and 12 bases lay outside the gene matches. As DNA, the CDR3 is TGTGCCAGCAAAAGGGGGCGCAGAATGTATAGCAATCAGCCCCAGCATTTT. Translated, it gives CASKRGRRMYSNQPQHF.

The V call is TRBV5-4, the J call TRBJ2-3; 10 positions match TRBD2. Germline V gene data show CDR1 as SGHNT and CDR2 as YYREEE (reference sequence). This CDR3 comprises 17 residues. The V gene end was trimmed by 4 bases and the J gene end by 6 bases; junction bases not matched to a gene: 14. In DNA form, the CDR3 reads TGTGCCAGCAGCCCCTATTCAGCGGGAGGGCCGGGGGATACGCAGTATTTT. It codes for CASSPYSAGGPGDTQYF.

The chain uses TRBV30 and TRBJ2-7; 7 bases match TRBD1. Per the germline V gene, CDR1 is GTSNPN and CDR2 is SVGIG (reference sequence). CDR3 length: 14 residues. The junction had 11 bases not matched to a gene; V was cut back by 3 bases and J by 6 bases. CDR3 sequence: CAWSADRELAEQYF. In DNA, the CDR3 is TGTGCCTGGAGCGCCGACAGGGAGTTGGCCGAGCAGTACTTC.

CDR3 loop: CASSTGDYEQYF. The CDR3 DNA reads TGTGCCAGCTCAACAGGGGACTACGAGCAGTACTTC. The chain is built from TRBV6-5 and TRBJ2-7; 7 bases are a match to TRBD1. Germline V gene data show CDR1 as MNHEY and CDR2 as SVGAGI. V was pared by 8 bases and J by 3 bases, with 4 bases of the junction left unmatched. This CDR3 is 12 amino acids long.

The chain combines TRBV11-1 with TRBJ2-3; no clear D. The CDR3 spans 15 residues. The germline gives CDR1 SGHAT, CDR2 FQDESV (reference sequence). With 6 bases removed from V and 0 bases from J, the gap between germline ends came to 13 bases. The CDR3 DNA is TGTGCCAGCAGTTCGAAACGGGTTAGCACAGATACGCAGTATTTT. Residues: CASSSKRVSTDTQYF. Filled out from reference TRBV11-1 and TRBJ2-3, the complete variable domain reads EAEVAQSPRYKITEKSQAVAFWCDPISGHATLYWYRQILGQGPELLVQFQDESVVDDSQLPKDRFSAERLKGVDSTLKIQPAELGDSAMYLCASSSKRVSTDTQYFGPGTRLTVL.

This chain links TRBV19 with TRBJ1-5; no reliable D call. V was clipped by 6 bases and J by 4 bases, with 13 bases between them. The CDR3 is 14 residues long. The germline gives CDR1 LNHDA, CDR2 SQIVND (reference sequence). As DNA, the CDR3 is TGTGCCAGTAGCCTCGCGGGGTGGAATCAGCCCCAGCATTTT. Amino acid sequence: CASSLAGWNQPQHF.

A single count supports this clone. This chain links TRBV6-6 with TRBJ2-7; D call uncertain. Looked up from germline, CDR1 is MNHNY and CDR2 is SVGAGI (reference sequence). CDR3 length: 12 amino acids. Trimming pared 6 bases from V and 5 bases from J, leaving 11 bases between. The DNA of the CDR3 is TGTGCCAGCAGCCAGGTTCGACACGAGCAGTACTTC. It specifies CASSQVRHEQYF.

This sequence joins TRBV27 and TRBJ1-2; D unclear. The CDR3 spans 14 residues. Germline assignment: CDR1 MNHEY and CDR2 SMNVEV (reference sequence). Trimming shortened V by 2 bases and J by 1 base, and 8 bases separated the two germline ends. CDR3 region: CASSLGARNYGYTF. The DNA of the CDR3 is TGTGCCAGCAGTTTAGGAGCTCGTAACTATGGCTACACCTTC.

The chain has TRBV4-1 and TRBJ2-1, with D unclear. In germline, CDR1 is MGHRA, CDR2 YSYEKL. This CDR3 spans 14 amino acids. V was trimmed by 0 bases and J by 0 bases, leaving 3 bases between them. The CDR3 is CASSQDNSYNEQFF. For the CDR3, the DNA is TGCGCCAGCAGCCAAGATAACTCCTACAATGAGCAGTTCTTC.

This CDR3 reads CASSLTLAGVGNEQFF. The DNA of the CDR3 is TGTGCCAGCAGTTTAACGCTAGCGGGAGTAGGTAATGAGCAGTTCTTC. This chain uses TRBV28 with TRBJ2-1; 10 bases match TRBD2. CDR1 is MDHEN, CDR2 SYDVKM, per germline. The CDR3 extends over 16 amino acids. After removal of 2 bases from V and 7 bases from J, the junction contained 8 bases not matched to a gene. The full variable domain, rest sourced from reference TRBV28 and TRBJ2-1, is DVKVTQSSRYLVKRTGEKVFLECVQDMDHENMFWYRQDPGLGLRLIYFSYDVKMKEKGDIPEGYSVSREKKERFSLILESASTNQTSMYLCASSLTLAGVGNEQFFGPGTRLTVL.

The CDR3 sequence: CASSSTRETQYF. CDR3 nucleotide sequence: TGTGCCAGCAGTTCCACCAGAGAGACCCAGTACTTC. The rearrangement links TRBV27 to TRBJ2-5; D remains unclear. V lost 4 bases to trimming and J lost 4 bases, with 7 bases between them. This CDR3 comprises 12 residues. Germline V gene data show CDR1 as MNHEY and CDR2 as SMNVEV (reference sequence).

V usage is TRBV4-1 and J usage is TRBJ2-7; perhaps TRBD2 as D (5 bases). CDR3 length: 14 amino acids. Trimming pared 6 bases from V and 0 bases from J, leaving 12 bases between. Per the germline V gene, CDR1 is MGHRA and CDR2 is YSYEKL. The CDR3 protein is CASSPGMDSYEQYF. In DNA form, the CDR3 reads TGCGCCAGCAGTCCCGGGATGGACTCCTACGAGCAGTACTTC.

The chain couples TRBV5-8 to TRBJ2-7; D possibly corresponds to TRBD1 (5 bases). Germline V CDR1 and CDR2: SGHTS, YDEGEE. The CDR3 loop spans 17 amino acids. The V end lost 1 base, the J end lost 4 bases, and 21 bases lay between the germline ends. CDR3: CASSLYSPGFLRYEQYF. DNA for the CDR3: TGTGCCAGCAGCTTGTACTCCCCAGGGTTCCTCCGTTACGAGCAGTACTTC.

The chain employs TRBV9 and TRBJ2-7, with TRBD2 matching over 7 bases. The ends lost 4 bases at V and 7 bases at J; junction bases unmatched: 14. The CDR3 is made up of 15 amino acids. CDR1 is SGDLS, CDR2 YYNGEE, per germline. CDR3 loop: CASSSAGTTYEEQYF. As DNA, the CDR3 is TGTGCCAGCAGCTCAGCCGGGACTACATACGAGGAGCAGTACTTC.

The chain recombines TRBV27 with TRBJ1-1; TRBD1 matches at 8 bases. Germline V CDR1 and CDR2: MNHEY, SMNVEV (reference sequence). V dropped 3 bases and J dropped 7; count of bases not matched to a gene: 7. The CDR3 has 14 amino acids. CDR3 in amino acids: CASSFGATGVEAFF. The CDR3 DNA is TGTGCCAGCAGTTTTGGGGCGACAGGGGTTGAAGCTTTCTTT.

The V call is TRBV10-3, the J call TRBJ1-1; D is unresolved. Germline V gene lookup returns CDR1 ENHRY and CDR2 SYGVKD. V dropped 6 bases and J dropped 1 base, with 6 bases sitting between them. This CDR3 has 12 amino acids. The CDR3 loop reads CAIRGGNTEAFF. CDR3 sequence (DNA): TGTGCCATCAGGGGAGGGAACACTGAAGCTTTCTTT.

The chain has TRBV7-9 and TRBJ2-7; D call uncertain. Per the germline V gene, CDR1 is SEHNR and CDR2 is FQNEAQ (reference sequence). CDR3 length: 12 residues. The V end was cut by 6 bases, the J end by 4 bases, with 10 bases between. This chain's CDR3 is CASSVTEYEQYF. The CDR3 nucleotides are TGTGCCAGCAGTGTCACGGAGTACGAGCAGTACTTC.

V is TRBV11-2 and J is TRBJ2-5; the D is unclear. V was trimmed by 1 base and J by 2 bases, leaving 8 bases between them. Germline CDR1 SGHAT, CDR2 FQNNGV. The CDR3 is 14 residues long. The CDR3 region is CASSLVHSQETQYF. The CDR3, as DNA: TGTGCCAGCAGCTTAGTTCACAGTCAAGAGACCCAGTACTTC.

The CDR3 here is CASRQGLSNQPQHF. The DNA of the CDR3 is TGTGCCAGCAGGCAGGGGCTTAGCAATCAGCCCCAGCATTTT. This chain joins TRBV28 and TRBJ1-5; D might be TRBD1 (6 bases). V dropped 6 bases and J dropped 0 bases, with 9 bases sitting between them. The CDR3 is 14 amino acids. The germline gives CDR1 MDHEN, CDR2 SYDVKM.

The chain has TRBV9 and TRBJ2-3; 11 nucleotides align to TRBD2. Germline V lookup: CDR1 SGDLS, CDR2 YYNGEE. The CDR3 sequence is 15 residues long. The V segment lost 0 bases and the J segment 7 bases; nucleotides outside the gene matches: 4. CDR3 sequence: CASSVALAGDNTQYF. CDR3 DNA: TGTGCCAGCAGCGTAGCACTAGCGGGAGACAATACGCAGTATTTT.